These 28 T cell receptor beta chains were sequenced from one sample in a study of graft-versus-host responses after intestinal transplantation. TCRdb's copy holds only in-frame clones and misses some; the assay was immunoSEQ multiplex PCR. This table has 95,000 to 100,000 clones, more than 75% appearing once. The sequencing used PBMCs, collected 255 days after intestinal transplant. Receptor source: a human patient who received an intestinal transplant, so some T cells may come from the graft donor.

The rearrangement links TRBV28 to TRBJ1-2, with D hard to call. The CDR3 runs 15 residues. Deletions cut 4 bases from V and 7 bases from J, with 19 bases between. Germline loops: CDR1 MDHEN, CDR2 SYDVKM. This CDR3 is CASSWGGSGMGGYTF. In DNA form, the CDR3 reads TGTGCCAGCAGTTGGGGTGGGTCGGGAATGGGTGGCTACACCTTC.

CDR3 nucleotides: TGTGCCAGCAGCCCCGTCACAGCGGGAGTATCCTACGAGCAGTACTTC. Its translation is CASSPVTAGVSYEQYF. The genes are TRBV6-6 and TRBJ2-7, with 8 bases lining up with TRBD2. Germline-derived CDR1 and CDR2 are MNHNY and SVGAGI (reference sequence). The CDR3 covers 16 residues. V trimming: 6 bases; J trimming: 1 base; junction bases outside the gene matches: 11.

V gene TRBV20-1 combines with J gene TRBJ2-3; unclear D gene. The CDR3 has 11 amino acids. The V and J ends lost 4 bases and 5 bases respectively, with 7 bases between them. Germline V gives CDR1 DFQATT, CDR2 SNEGSKA (reference sequence). The CDR3 is CSAIKGDTQYF. The DNA of the CDR3 is TGCAGTGCTATAAAGGGAGATACGCAGTATTTT.

This chain uses TRBV28 with TRBJ2-5; 8 bases line up with TRBD2. With V trimmed by 6 bases and J by 1 base, 10 bases remained unmatched. The CDR3 length is 16 residues. Germline loops: CDR1 MDHEN, CDR2 SYDVKM. DNA for the CDR3: TGTGCCAGCAGACCACGGGAGGGCCGTATCCAAGAGACCCAGTACTTC. It encodes CASRPREGRIQETQYF.

This sequence joins TRBV7-8 and TRBJ1-1, with no clear D. The CDR3 is made up of 15 amino acids. Trimming removed 1 base from V and 1 base from J, with 10 bases in between. The germline V gene has CDR1 SGHVS and CDR2 FQNEAQ. This CDR3 reads CASSLGRAANTEAFF. The CDR3 bases are TGTGCCAGCAGCTTAGGTCGGGCGGCGAACACTGAAGCTTTCTTT.

The V and J genes are TRBV4-1 and TRBJ2-1; 8 bases line up with TRBD1. Germline trimming cut 4 bases from V and 1 base from J; bases unmatched to any gene: 3. CDR1 MGHRA and CDR2 YSYEKL come from the germline V gene. CDR3 size: 15 residues. This chain's CDR3 is CASSRDRGSYNEQFF. The DNA of the CDR3 is TGCGCCAGCAGCCGAGACAGGGGATCCTACAATGAGCAGTTCTTC.

The rearrangement links TRBV9 to TRBJ2-1; possibly TRBD2 for D (5 bases). This CDR3 spans 15 amino acids. Germline lookup yields CDR1 SGDLS and CDR2 YYNGEE. Trimming removed 0 bases at V and 2 bases at J, with 9 bases between. The DNA for the CDR3 is TGTGCCAGCAGCGTAGCCGGGGTAGCCTACAATGAGCAGTTCTTC. As protein: CASSVAGVAYNEQFF.

The rearrangement uses TRBV28 and TRBJ1-5, with a tentative D call TRBD1 (5 bases). V was clipped by 3 bases and J by 5 bases, with 11 bases between them. CDR1 is MDHEN, CDR2 SYDVKM, per germline. The length of the CDR3 is 14 residues. CDR3 nucleotides: TGTGCCAGCAGTTTTTCAGGGTTCTATCAGCCCCAGCATTTT. It encodes CASSFSGFYQPQHF. Based on the CDR3 plus reference TRBV28 and TRBJ1-5, the full variable domain is DVKVTQSSRYLVKRTGEKVFLECVQDMDHENMFWYRQDPGLGLRLIYFSYDVKMKEKGDIPEGYSVSREKKERFSLILESASTNQTSMYLCASSFSGFYQPQHFGDGTRLSIL.

V and J are TRBV19 and TRBJ2-1, with D perhaps given as TRBD1 or TRBD2 (6 bases each). The CDR3 is 15 amino acids. V shed 4 bases and J shed 2 bases, with 12 bases lying between them. Germline CDR1 reads LNHDA; CDR2 reads SQIVND (reference sequence). CDR3 nucleotides: TGTGCCAGTAGTAGAAGGGGGGAACCCTACAATGAGCAGTTCTTC. It encodes CASSRRGEPYNEQFF.

V gene TRBV11-1 combines with J gene TRBJ2-1, with TRBD2 matching over 7 bases. The trim removed 6 bases at V and 7 bases at J, leaving 6 bases unmatched. From germline, CDR1 is SGHAT and CDR2 FQDESV (reference sequence). The CDR3 extends over 13 amino acids. CDR3 protein: CASSVGGWNEQFF. In DNA, the CDR3 is TGTGCCAGCAGTGTGGGGGGGTGGAATGAGCAGTTCTTC.

This CDR3 is CASRYDRHDSPLHF. The DNA of the CDR3 is TGTGCCAGCAGATATGACAGGCATGATTCACCCCTCCACTTT. This chain links TRBV21-1 with TRBJ1-6; the table assigns TRBD1, which was not confirmed against the DNA. TRBV21-1 has pseudogene status. This CDR3 has 14 residues.

This clone was seen a single time. The J gene is TRBJ1-6, the V gene TRBV25-1; D is perhaps TRBD1 (6 bases). This CDR3 contains 16 residues. Germline CDR1 is MGHDK and CDR2 is SYGVNS. Trimming stripped 0 bases from V and 5 bases from J, with 11 bases between. This CDR3 reads CASSEYEAGDNSPLHF. The DNA of the CDR3 is TGTGCCAGCAGTGAATATGAGGCAGGGGATAATTCACCCCTCCACTTT. The complete variable domain, with remaining parts taken from reference TRBV25-1 and TRBJ1-6, reads EADIYQTPRYLVIGTGKKITLECSQTMGHDKMYWYQQDPGMELHLIHYSYGVNSTEKGDLSSESTVSRIRTEHFPLTLESARPSHTSQYLCASSEYEAGDNSPLHFGNGTRLTVT.

The V call is TRBV4-2, the J call TRBJ2-3; 7 positions match TRBD2. Losses at the gene ends were 0 bases for V and 2 bases for J; bases not matched to a gene: 2. There are 15 residues in the CDR3. Germline V CDR1 and CDR2: LGHNA, YNFKEQ. The CDR3 bases are TGTGCCAGCAGCCAAGAGGGGAGGGACACAGATACGCAGTATTTT. This encodes CASSQEGRDTDTQYF.

The chain couples TRBV10-1 to TRBJ2-1; a possible D gene is TRBD2 (6 bases). The CDR3 sequence is 16 residues long. The V gene lost 1 base and the J gene lost 0 bases, with 10 bases spanning the gap. CDR1 and CDR2 from the germline V gene are WNHNN and SYGVQD (reference sequence). CDR3 loop: CASSEFAGSSYNEQFF. Here the CDR3 DNA reads TGCGCCAGCAGTGAGTTTGCCGGGAGCTCCTACAATGAGCAGTTCTTC.

The V and J genes are TRBV6-1 and TRBJ1-5; D not certain. Between the trimmed V and J ends, which lost 2 bases and 4 bases, there was a span of 12 bases. Germline loops: CDR1 MNHNS, CDR2 SASEGT. The CDR3 totals 15 residues. DNA for the CDR3: TGTGCCAGCAGTGAATCTAGGACTCAAAATCAGCCCCAGCATTTT. It encodes CASSESRTQNQPQHF.

The J gene is TRBJ1-2, the V gene TRBV6-1; D may be TRBD1 (5 bases). From germline, CDR1 is MNHNS and CDR2 SASEGT. V lost 7 bases and J lost 4, with 13 bases in between. The CDR3 has 13 amino acids. CDR3 loop: CASNVDRLYGYTF. DNA of the CDR3: TGTGCCAGCAACGTCGACAGACTCTATGGCTACACCTTC.

The rearrangement uses TRBV2 and TRBJ1-5; 8 bases map to TRBD1. After removal of 7 bases from V and 1 base from J, the junction contained 12 bases not matched to a gene. Germline CDR1 is SNHLY and CDR2 is FYNNEI. The CDR3 has 17 amino acids. This CDR3 is CASTTGQGSLSNQPQHF. The CDR3 coding sequence is TGTGCCAGCACTACCGGACAGGGAAGTTTAAGCAATCAGCCCCAGCATTTT.

The chain employs TRBV29-1 and TRBJ1-1, with 8 bases aligning to TRBD1. The CDR3 spans 14 residues. Per germline, CDR1 SQVTM and CDR2 ANQGSEA. The junction had 6 bases not matched to a gene; V was cut back by 5 bases and J by 1 base. The CDR3 here is CSVTATGENTEAFF. The CDR3 coding sequence is TGCAGCGTTACCGCGACAGGGGAGAACACTGAAGCTTTCTTT.

The chain carries TRBV5-6 and TRBJ2-5; D is possibly TRBD1 or TRBD2 (6 bases each). Trimming took off 7 bases at V and 4 bases at J, with 17 bases between the two ends. Germline V gives CDR1 SGHDT, CDR2 YYEEEE. The CDR3 is 14 amino acids. The CDR3 nucleotides read TGTGCCAGCGCAAAGAGGGGGGCCGGAGAGACCCAGTACTTC. Translated: CASAKRGAGETQYF.

The gene calls are TRBV7-8 and TRBJ1-2; D is possibly TRBD1 (6 bases). Germline loops: CDR1 SGHVS, CDR2 FQNEAQ. The CDR3 spans 12 residues. V was pared by 3 bases and J by 8 bases, with 10 bases between. The CDR3 sequence is CASSFSGDGYTF. The CDR3 nucleotides are TGTGCCAGCAGCTTTTCAGGGGACGGCTACACCTTC.

This clone was seen once. The chain employs TRBV6-1 and TRBJ1-3; D remains ambiguous. The CDR3 is 12 amino acids. With 4 bases removed from V and 1 base from J, the gap between germline ends came to 2 bases. Per germline, CDR1 MNHNS and CDR2 SASEGT. The CDR3 here is CASSASGNTIYF. Written as DNA, the CDR3 is TGTGCCAGCAGTGCTTCTGGAAACACCATATATTTT.

V usage is TRBV28 and J usage is TRBJ2-5, with no clear D. The CDR3 spans 13 residues. With 3 bases removed from V and 1 base from J, the gap between germline ends came to 6 bases. Germline V gene sequence: CDR1 MDHEN, CDR2 SYDVKM. DNA for the CDR3: TGTGCCAGCAGTTTCTCGGGCCAAGAGACCCAGTACTTC. The encoded protein is CASSFSGQETQYF.

The rearrangement links TRBV7-3 to TRBJ2-5, with 11 nucleotides matching TRBD2. V was clipped by 1 base and J by 5 bases; unmatched bases: 3. Germline V CDR1 and CDR2: SGHTA, FQGTGA. This CDR3 contains 15 residues. In DNA, the CDR3 is TGTGCCAGCAGCTTAATAGCGGGGGGGCTGGAGACCCAGTACTTC. Amino acids: CASSLIAGGLETQYF.

V usage is TRBV18 and J usage is TRBJ1-4, with D unresolved. The V gene's germline CDR1 is KGHSH and CDR2 LQKENI. The V and J ends lost 1 base and 0 bases respectively, with 6 bases between them. The CDR3 has 15 amino acids. The CDR3 coding sequence is TGTGCCAGCTCACCACGGGAGGCAACTAATGAAAAACTGTTTTTT. Amino acid sequence: CASSPREATNEKLFF.

This chain joins TRBV19 and TRBJ1-5; possibly TRBD1 for D (6 bases). This CDR3 region has 14 residues. Germline V gene lookup returns CDR1 LNHDA and CDR2 SQIVND (reference sequence). V was pared by 5 bases and J by 2 bases, with 10 bases between. CDR3 nucleotides: TGTGCCAGTAGTGCAGGGGAGGGCAATCAGCCCCAGCATTTT. It is translated as CASSAGEGNQPQHF.

The chain employs TRBV4-1 and TRBJ1-4, with D perhaps TRBD1 (6 bases). V was cut by 1 base and J by 7 bases, with 13 bases left in between. This CDR3 has 15 amino acids. Germline-derived CDR1 and CDR2 are MGHRA and YSYEKL. The CDR3 sequence is CASSQGGAQGEKLFF. The CDR3 region has the DNA TGCGCCAGCAGCCAAGGGGGGGCGCAAGGTGAAAAACTGTTTTTT.

This clone appeared a few times. The chain couples TRBV9 to TRBJ2-3, with TRBD2 matching 8 bases. The CDR3 is made up of 14 amino acids. V gave up 3 bases and J gave up 4 bases; unmatched junction bases: 4. Germline CDR1 and CDR2: SGDLS and YYNGEE. CDR3 sequence: CASSADGGADTQYF. CDR3 nucleotides: TGTGCCAGCAGCGCCGACGGGGGGGCAGATACGCAGTATTTT.

V gene TRBV7-3 combines with J gene TRBJ2-7; tentative D call: TRBD1 (6 bases). Germline assignment: CDR1 SGHTA and CDR2 FQGTGA. This CDR3 region has 15 residues. With 4 bases removed from V and 2 bases from J, the gap between germline ends came to 15 bases. This chain's CDR3 is CASSYWTVKPYEQYF. For the CDR3, the DNA is TGTGCCAGCAGCTACTGGACAGTTAAGCCCTACGAGCAGTACTTC.